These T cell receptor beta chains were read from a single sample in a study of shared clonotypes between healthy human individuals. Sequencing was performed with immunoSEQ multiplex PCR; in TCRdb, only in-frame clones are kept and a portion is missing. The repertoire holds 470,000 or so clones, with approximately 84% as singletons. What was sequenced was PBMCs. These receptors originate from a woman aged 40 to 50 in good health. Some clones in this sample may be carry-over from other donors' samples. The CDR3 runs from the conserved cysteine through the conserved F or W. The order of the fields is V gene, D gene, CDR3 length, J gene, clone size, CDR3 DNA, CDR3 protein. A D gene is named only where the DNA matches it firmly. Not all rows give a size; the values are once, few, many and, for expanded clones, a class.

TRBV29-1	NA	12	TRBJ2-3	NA	TGCAGCGTTGCTCTGCCAACAGATACGCAGTATTTT	CSVALPTDTQYF
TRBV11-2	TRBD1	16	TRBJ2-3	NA	TGTGCCAGCAGCGAAAGCTCAGGGGGTTGGACAGATACGCAGTATTTT	CASSESSGGWTDTQYF
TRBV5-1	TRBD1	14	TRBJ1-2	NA	TGCGCCAGCAGCCCCCAGGGGGTGGGGTATGGCTACACCTTC	CASSPQGVGYGYTF
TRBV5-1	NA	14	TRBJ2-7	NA	TGCGCCAGCAGCTGGGACGGTTCCTCCTACGAGCAGTACTTC	CASSWDGSSYEQYF
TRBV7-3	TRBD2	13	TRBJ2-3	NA	TGTGCCAGCAGCGAAATAGCGGGAGATACGCAGTATTTT	CASSEIAGDTQYF
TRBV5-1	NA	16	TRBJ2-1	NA	TGCGCCAGCAGCTTGGTCAGGCGTAGCTCCTACAATGAGCAGTTCTTC	CASSLVRRSSYNEQFF
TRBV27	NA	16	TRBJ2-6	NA	TGTGCCAGCAGTCCCCGGGGGAGCTCTGGGGCCAACGTCCTGACTTTC	CASSPRGSSGANVLTF
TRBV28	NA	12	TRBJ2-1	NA	TGTGCCAGCAGTCAAACAGGGAATGAGCAGTTCTTC	CASSQTGNEQFF
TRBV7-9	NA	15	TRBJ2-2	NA	TGTGCCAGCAGCTTAGACGGCCCGAACACCGGGGAGCTGTTTTTT	CASSLDGPNTGELFF
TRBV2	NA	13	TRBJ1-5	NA	TGTGCCAGCAGAAGAGATAGCGATCGGCCCCAGCATTTT	CASRRDSDRPQHF
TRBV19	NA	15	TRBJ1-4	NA	TGTGCCAGTAGCGTTCACCGGCTGAATAATGAAAAACTGTTTTTT	CASSVHRLNNEKLFF
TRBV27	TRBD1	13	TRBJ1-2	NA	TGTGCCAGCAGGCGGGACAGGAAAGATGGCTACACCTTC	CASRRDRKDGYTF
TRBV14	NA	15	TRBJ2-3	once	TGTGCCAGCAGCCAAGACGGACTACCCACAGATACGCAGTATTTT	CASSQDGLPTDTQYF
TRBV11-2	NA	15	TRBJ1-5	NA	TGTGCCAGCAGCTTAGGGGCAGTTAGCAATCAGCCCCAGCATTTT	CASSLGAVSNQPQHF
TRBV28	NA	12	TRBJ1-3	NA	TGTGCCAGCAACGGGGGGGGAAACACCATATATTTT	CASNGGGNTIYF
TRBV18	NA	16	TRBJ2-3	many	TGTGCCAGCTCACCCACCGGGACCCCGGAGGTGGATACGCAGTATTTT	CASSPTGTPEVDTQYF
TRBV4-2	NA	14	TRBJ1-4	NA	TGTGCCAGCAGCCATAAAACAGGTTTTGAAAAACTGTTTTTT	CASSHKTGFEKLFF
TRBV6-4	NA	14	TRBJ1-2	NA	TGTGCCACCAGGGCCGACAGGACTTCCTATGGCTACACCTTC	CATRADRTSYGYTF
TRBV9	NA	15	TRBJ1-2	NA	TGTGCCAGCACTCGTGGGGGGGCGTCGAACTATGGCTACACCTTC	CASTRGGASNYGYTF
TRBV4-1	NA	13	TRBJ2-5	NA	TGCGCCAGCAGCCAAGGGGGCGTGGAGACCCAGTACTTC	CASSQGGVETQYF
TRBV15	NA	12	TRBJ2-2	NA	TGTGCCACCAGCAGGTACACCGGGGAGCTGTTTTTT	CATSRYTGELFF
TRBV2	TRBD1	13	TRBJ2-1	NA	TGTGCCAGCAGTTTTCAGGGGGCGAATGAGCAGTTCTTC	CASSFQGANEQFF
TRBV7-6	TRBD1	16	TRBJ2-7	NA	TGTGCCAGCAGCGCGCGACAGGGCCTAGTTTCCTACGAGCAGTACTTC	CASSARQGLVSYEQYF
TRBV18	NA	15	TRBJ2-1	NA	TGTGCCAGCTCACCGCCGGGCTATCACTACAATGAGCAGTTCTTC	CASSPPGYHYNEQFF
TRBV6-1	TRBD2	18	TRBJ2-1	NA	TGTGCCAGCAGTGAACCCATCTTGGTTGCGGGAGAATACAATGAGCAGTTCTTC	CASSEPILVAGEYNEQFF
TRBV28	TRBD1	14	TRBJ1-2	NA	TGTGCCAGCAGTTTTAGGAGGGGGCTTTATGGCTACACCTTC	CASSFRRGLYGYTF
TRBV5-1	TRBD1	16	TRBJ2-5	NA	TGCGCCAGCAGCCACGACCCTGGGACAGTACAAGAGACCCAGTACTTC	CASSHDPGTVQETQYF
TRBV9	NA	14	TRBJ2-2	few	TGTGCCAGCAGCGTAACTGGGACCGGCGGGGAGCTGTTTTTT	CASSVTGTGGELFF
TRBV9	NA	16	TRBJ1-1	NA	TGTGCCAGCAGCGTTGGACTCACACCGGAGAACACTGAAGCTTTCTTT	CASSVGLTPENTEAFF
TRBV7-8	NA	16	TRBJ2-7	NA	TGTGCCAGCAGCCGCACCCCCGGGACACCGATTTACGAGCAGTACTTC	CASSRTPGTPIYEQYF
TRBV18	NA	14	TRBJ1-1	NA	TGTGCCAGCTCACAGTCAGGGGCGAACACTGAAGCTTTCTTT	CASSQSGANTEAFF
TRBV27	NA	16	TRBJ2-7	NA	TGTGCCAGCAGTTTATCTTTGAGTAGCCCAACCTACGAGCAGTACTTC	CASSLSLSSPTYEQYF
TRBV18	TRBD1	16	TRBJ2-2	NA	TGTGCCAGCTCACCAACAGGGGGCTTTGCTACCGGGGAGCTGTTTTTT	CASSPTGGFATGELFF
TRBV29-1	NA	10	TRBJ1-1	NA	TGCAGCGTTGCGCGCACTGAAGCTTTCTTT	CSVARTEAFF
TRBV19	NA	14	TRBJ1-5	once	TGTGCCAGTAGTATAGATCCGTACGGCCGGACCCAGCATTTT	CASSIDPYGRTQHF
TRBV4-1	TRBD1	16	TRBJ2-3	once	TGCGCCAGCAGCCAACCGACAGGGGGGGTCCCAGATACGCAGTATTTT	CASSQPTGGVPDTQYF
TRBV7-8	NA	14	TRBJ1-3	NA	TGTGCCAGCAGCTTCCCGGGTACTGGAAACACCATATATTTT	CASSFPGTGNTIYF
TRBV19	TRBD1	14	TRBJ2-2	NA	TGTGCCAGTACAAGACAGGGCTTCACCGGGGAGCTGTTTTTT	CASTRQGFTGELFF